The TCR beta chain under discussion was sequenced for a study of blood T cell repertoires in COVID-19. The data were produced by immunoSEQ multiplex PCR, yet TCRdb's version contains in-frame clones alone and is incomplete. The sample gives approximately 100,000 clones, 85% of which show up once; more than 1.5% is in the top ten. A single count supports this clone. The CDR3 contains 15 residues. CDR1 is SGHDT and CDR2 is YYEEEE in the germline V gene. V was shortened by 3 bases and J by 0 bases, with 10 bases between the two germline ends. The clonotype was recovered from a woman between 70 and 85 years old with active or convalescent COVID-19. The source material was peripheral blood. This chain joins TRBV5-6 and TRBJ2-1, with TRBD2 as a possible D gene (5 bases). CDR3 bases: TGTGCCAGCAGCTCCTACCGGGACTCCTACAATGAGCAGTTCTTC. This sequence encodes CASSSYRDSYNEQFF.